These T cell receptor beta chains were read from a single sample in a study of immune heterogeneity within non-small cell lung tumors. TCRdb used MiXCR to reprocess the multiplex PCR reads, holding one entry per CDR3 protein. The table lists 30,000 to 40,000 distinct CDR3 sequences, 28% of them singletons, with 3% to 4.5% in the top ten. Sequences were obtained from lung tumor tissue. All receptors come from a man aged 40-49 years with non-small cell lung cancer. CDR3s include the opening cysteine and the closing phenylalanine or tryptophan. A D gene is named only where the DNA matches it firmly. A clone size is listed for some rows: how often the clone was seen (once, few, many), or a class if it is expanded.

V gene,clone size,J gene,D gene,CDR3 protein,CDR3 DNA
TRBV20-1,NA,TRBJ2-2,NA,CSARDRIVGELFF,TGCAGTGCTAGAGATCGTATTGTCGGGGAGCTGTTTTTT
TRBV27,NA,TRBJ1-2,NA,CASSFRDSGREDYGYTF,TGTGCCAGCAGTTTCCGGGACTCTGGGAGGGAGGACTATGGCTACACCTTC
TRBV30,medium-sized,TRBJ1-2,TRBD1,CAWSTGTGSYYGYTF,TGTGCCTGGAGTACGGGGACAGGCTCCTACTATGGCTACACCTTC
TRBV24-1,NA,TRBJ2-1,TRBD2,CATSSPSGSYGEQFF,TGTGCCACCAGTTCCCCTAGCGGGAGTTATGGTGAGCAGTTCTTC
TRBV6-1,many,TRBJ1-1,NA,CASSRDVNTEAFF,TGTGCCAGCAGCCGAGACGTAAACACTGAAGCTTTCTTT
TRBV9,many,TRBJ2-3,NA,CASSVRGSGTDTQYF,TGTGCCAGCAGCGTTCGAGGGAGTGGGACAGATACGCAGTATTTT
TRBV19,few,TRBJ1-2,NA,CASSVSGRRKDGYTF,TGTGCCAGTAGTGTTTCGGGCCGGAGAAAGGATGGCTACACCTTC
TRBV7-3,many,TRBJ2-7,NA,CASSLTGSGPGYEQYF,TGTGCCAGCAGCTTAACGGGGTCGGGCCCTGGATACGAGCAGTACTTC
TRBV6-5,NA,TRBJ2-5,NA,CASQQAYQETQYF,TGTGCCAGCCAACAGGCGTACCAAGAGACCCAGTACTTC
TRBV11-3,NA,TRBJ1-2,NA,CASTLGFEGYTF,TGTGCCAGCACCTTAGGCTTTGAGGGCTACACCTTC
TRBV10-3,NA,TRBJ1-2,NA,CAISQKIDYGYTF,TGTGCCATCAGTCAAAAGATCGACTATGGCTACACCTTC
TRBV10-3,many,TRBJ2-7,TRBD1,CAIRLDPGTGGLEQYF,TGTGCCATCAGGTTGGACCCCGGGACAGGGGGCCTCGAGCAGTACTTC
TRBV9,NA,TRBJ2-1,NA,CASSVSLTATNNEQFF,TGTGCCAGCAGCGTTTCCCTCACGGCCACAAACAATGAGCAGTTCTTC
TRBV7-9,few,TRBJ2-7,NA,CASSSLAASYEQYF,TGTGCCAGCAGCTCCTTAGCGGCAAGCTACGAGCAGTACTTC
TRBV20-1,few,TRBJ2-1,TRBD1,CSASGTGDNEQFF,TGCAGTGCTTCCGGGACAGGGGATAATGAGCAGTTCTTC
TRBV14,NA,TRBJ2-3,TRBD2,CASSQVAGAPGTQYF,TGTGCCAGCAGCCAAGTCGCGGGAGCCCCGGGGACGCAGTATTTT
TRBV20-1,NA,TRBJ2-5,NA,CSARLVGETQYF,TGCAGTGCTAGGTTGGTGGGGGAGACCCAGTACTTC
TRBV7-9,NA,TRBJ2-1,NA,CASSSASAGYEQFF,TGTGCCAGCAGCTCAGCGTCCGCTGGGTATGAGCAGTTCTTC
TRBV11-3,few,TRBJ2-1,TRBD2,CASSRGTSGRGKYEQFF,TGTGCCAGCAGCCGTGGGACTAGCGGGAGGGGAAAGTATGAGCAGTTCTTC
TRBV28,many,TRBJ2-1,NA,CASSLAGSSYNEQFF,TGTGCCAGCAGTTTAGCAGGGAGCTCCTACAATGAGCAGTTCTTC
TRBV7-3,many,TRBJ2-7,TRBD1,CASSPGQGFLGEQYF,TGTGCCAGCAGCCCGGGACAGGGGTTTTTGGGCGAGCAGTACTTC
TRBV11-2,many,TRBJ1-6,NA,CASSLTWGSPLHF,TGTGCCAGCAGTTTGACATGGGGGTCACCCCTCCACTTT
TRBV5-4,NA,TRBJ2-7,NA,CASTFDRAYERYF,TGTGCCAGCACCTTCGACCGTGCATACGAGCGGTACTTC
TRBV3-1,many,TRBJ2-3,NA,CASSQGYLDTQYF,TGTGCCAGCAGCCAAGGTTATTTGGATACGCAGTATTTT
TRBV12-3/TRBV12-4,few,TRBJ1-1,NA,CASSLGGKTEAFF,TGTGCCAGCAGTTTAGGGGGGAAGACTGAAGCTTTCTTT
TRBV5-6,few,TRBJ2-1,NA,CASSLAEVTEQFF,TGTGCCAGCAGCTTGGCTGAGGTGACTGAGCAGTTCTTC
TRBV7-8,few,TRBJ2-1,NA,CASSLFGQGAYNEHFF,NA
TRBV10-3,NA,TRBJ1-5,NA,CAISELGGALSPQHF,TGTGCCATCAGTGAGCTAGGGGGTGCTCTGAGCCCCCAGCATTTT
TRBV5-5,NA,TRBJ1-1,NA,CASSPTLQLNTEAFF,TGTGCCAGCAGCCCTACATTGCAGTTGAACACTGAAGCTTTCTTT
TRBV6-2/TRBV6-3,NA,TRBJ1-5,NA,CASSYNGGGYQAQHF,TGTGCCAGCAGTTACAACGGGGGGGGGTATCAGGCCCAGCATTTT
TRBV6-5,many,TRBJ1-1,NA,CASPPGPGREAFF,TGTGCCAGCCCGCCGGGACCTGGCCGTGAAGCTTTCTTT
TRBV20-1,NA,TRBJ2-2,NA,CSAIAAGELFF,TGCAGTGCTATTGCGGCGGGGGAGCTGTTTTTT
TRBV7-2,many,TRBJ1-5,NA,CASSERFGNQPQHF,TGTGCCAGCAGCGAGAGGTTTGGCAATCAGCCCCAGCATTTT
TRBV19,many,TRBJ1-2,TRBD1,CASSNQGAVGYTF,TGTGCCAGTAGTAACCAGGGGGCAGTCGGCTACACCTTC
TRBV20-1,few,TRBJ1-5,TRBD1,CSAREGQGAQPQHF,TGCAGTGCTAGAGAGGGACAGGGAGCTCAGCCCCAGCATTTT
TRBV2,few,TRBJ2-5,TRBD2,CAGRGGEETQYF,TGTGCCGGCCGGGGGGGTGAAGAGACCCAGTACTTC
TRBV24-1,NA,TRBJ2-5,TRBD1,CATSDRAATGGLEETQYF,TGTGCCACCAGTGATAGAGCCGCGACAGGGGGCTTGGAAGAGACCCAGTACTTC
TRBV20-1,NA,TRBJ1-5,NA,CSAGRGSNQPQHF,TGCAGTGCTGGGAGGGGGTCCAATCAGCCCCAGCATTTT
TRBV6-1,many,TRBJ1-5,NA,CASSIRGHGQPQHF,TGTGCCAGCAGCATAAGGGGTCACGGCCAGCCCCAGCATTTT
TRBV20-1,few,TRBJ2-7,TRBD2,CSAIDGRASTREQYF,TGCAGTGCTATCGACGGGAGGGCCTCGACACGTGAGCAGTACTTC
TRBV20-1,NA,TRBJ2-5,TRBD2,CSAQGLAAQETQYF,TGCAGTGCACAAGGACTAGCGGCACAAGAGACCCAGTACTTC
TRBV5-1,few,TRBJ2-3,NA,CASSLASVRDTQYF,TGCGCCAGCAGCTTGGCTAGCGTGCGAGATACGCAGTATTTT
TRBV2,once,TRBJ2-3,TRBD2,CARSGGEGRTDTQYF,TGTGCCAGAAGTGGGGGGGAAGGGCGCACAGATACGCAGTATTTT
TRBV10-3,few,TRBJ2-3,TRBD2,CATRGGMPTDTQYF,TGTGCCACCCGGGGGGGGATGCCCACAGATACGCAGTATTTT
TRBV27,many,TRBJ2-7,NA,CASSPGISNEQYF,TGTGCCAGCAGTCCAGGGATTTCCAACGAGCAGTACTTC